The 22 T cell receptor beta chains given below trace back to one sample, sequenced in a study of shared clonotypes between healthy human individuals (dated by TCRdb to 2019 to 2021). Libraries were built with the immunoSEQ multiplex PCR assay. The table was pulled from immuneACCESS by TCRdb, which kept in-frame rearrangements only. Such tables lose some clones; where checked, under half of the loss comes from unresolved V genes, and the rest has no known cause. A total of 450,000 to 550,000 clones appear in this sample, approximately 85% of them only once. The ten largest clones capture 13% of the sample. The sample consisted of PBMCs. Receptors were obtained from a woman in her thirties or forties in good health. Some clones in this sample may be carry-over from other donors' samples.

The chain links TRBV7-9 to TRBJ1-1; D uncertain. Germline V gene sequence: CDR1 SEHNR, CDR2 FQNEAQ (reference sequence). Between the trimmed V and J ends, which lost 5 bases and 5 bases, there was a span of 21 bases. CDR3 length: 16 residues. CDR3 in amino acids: CASSLGTTTSRTEAFF. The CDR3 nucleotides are TGTGCCAGCAGCCTAGGTACCACCACAAGTCGGACTGAAGCTTTCTTT.

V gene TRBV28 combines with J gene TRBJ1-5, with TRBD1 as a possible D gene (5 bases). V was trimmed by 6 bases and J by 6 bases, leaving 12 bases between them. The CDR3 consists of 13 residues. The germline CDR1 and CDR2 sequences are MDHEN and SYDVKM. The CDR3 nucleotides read TGTGCCAGCAGGGGCAGGGAGGGTCAGCCCCAGCATTTT. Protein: CASRGREGQPQHF.

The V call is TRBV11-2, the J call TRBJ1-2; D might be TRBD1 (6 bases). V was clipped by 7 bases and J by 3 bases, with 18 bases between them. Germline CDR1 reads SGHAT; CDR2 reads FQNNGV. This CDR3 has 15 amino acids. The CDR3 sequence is CASTRGARRDYGYTF. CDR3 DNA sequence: TGTGCCAGCACCCGGGGGGCCCGGCGGGACTATGGCTACACCTTC.

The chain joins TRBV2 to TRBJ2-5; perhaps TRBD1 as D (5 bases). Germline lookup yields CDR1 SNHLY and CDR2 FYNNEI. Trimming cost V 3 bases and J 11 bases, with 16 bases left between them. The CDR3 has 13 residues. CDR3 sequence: CASSEWVRVGQYF. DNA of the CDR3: TGTGCCAGCAGTGAGTGGGTCAGGGTGGGGCAGTACTTC.

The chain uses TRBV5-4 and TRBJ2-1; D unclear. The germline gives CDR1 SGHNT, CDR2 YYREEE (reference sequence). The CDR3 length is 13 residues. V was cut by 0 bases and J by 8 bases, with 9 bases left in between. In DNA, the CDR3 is TGTGCCAGCAGCTTGGTGGGGTATGATGAGCAGTTCTTC. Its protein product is CASSLVGYDEQFF.

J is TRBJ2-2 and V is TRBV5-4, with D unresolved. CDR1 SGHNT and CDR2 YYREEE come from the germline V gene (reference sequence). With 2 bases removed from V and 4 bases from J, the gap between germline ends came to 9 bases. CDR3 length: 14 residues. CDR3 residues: CASSFAELTGELFF. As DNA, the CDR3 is TGTGCCAGCAGCTTTGCGGAGCTCACCGGGGAGCTGTTTTTT.

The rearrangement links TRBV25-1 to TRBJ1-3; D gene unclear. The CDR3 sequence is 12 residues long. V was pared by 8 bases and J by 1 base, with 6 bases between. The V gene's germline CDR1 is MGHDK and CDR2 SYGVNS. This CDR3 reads CASRQSGNTIYF. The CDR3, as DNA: TGTGCCAGCCGGCAATCTGGAAACACCATATATTTT. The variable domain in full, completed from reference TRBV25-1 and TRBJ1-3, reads EADIYQTPRYLVIGTGKKITLECSQTMGHDKMYWYQQDPGMELHLIHYSYGVNSTEKGDLSSESTVSRIRTEHFPLTLESARPSHTSQYLCASRQSGNTIYFGEGSWLTVV.

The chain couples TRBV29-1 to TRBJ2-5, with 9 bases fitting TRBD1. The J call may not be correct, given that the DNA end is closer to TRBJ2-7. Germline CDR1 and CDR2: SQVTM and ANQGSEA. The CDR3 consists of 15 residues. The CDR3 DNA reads TGCAGCGCCGCCATAATACAGGGGGCAAGAAACGAGCAGTACTTC. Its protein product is CSAAIIQGARNEQYF.

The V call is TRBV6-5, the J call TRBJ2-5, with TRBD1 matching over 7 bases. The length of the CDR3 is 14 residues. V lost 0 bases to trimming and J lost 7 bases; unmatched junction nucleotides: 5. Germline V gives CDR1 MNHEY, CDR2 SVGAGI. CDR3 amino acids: CASSYSRGSGTQYF. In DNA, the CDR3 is TGTGCCAGCAGTTACTCCAGGGGGTCGGGGACCCAGTACTTC.

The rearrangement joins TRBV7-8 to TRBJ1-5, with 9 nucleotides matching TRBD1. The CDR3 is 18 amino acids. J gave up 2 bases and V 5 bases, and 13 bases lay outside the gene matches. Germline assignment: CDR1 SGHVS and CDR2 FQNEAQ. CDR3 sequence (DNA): TGTGCCAGCAGCCTCGGGACAGGGTCAGTTGCCGGCAATCAGCCCCAGCATTTT. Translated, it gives CASSLGTGSVAGNQPQHF.

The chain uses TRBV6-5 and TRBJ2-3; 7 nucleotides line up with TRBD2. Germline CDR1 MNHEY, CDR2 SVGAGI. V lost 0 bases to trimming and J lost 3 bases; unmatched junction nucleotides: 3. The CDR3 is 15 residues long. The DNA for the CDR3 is TGTGCCAGCAGTTACTCTGGGGGGGAAACAGATACGCAGTATTTT. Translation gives CASSYSGGETDTQYF.

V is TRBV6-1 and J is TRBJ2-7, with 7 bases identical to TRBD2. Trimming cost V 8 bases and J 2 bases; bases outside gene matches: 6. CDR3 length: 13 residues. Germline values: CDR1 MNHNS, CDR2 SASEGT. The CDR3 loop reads CASESSGTYEQYF. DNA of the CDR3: TGTGCCAGCGAGTCTAGCGGAACCTACGAGCAGTACTTC.

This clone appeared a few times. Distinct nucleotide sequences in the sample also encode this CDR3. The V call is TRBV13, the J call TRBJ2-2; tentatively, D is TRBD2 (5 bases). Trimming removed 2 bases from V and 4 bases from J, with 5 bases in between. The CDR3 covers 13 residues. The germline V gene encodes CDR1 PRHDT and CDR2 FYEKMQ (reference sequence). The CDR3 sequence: CASSLRGTGELFF. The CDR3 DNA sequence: TGTGCCAGCAGCTTACGGGGCACCGGGGAGCTGTTTTTT.

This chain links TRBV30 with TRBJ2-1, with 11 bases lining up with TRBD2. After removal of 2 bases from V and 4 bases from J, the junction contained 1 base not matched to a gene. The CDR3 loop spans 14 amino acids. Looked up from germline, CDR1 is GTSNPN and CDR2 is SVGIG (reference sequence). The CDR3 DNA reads TGTGCCTGGAGTCGGACTAGCGGGTACAATGAGCAGTTCTTC. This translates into CAWSRTSGYNEQFF.

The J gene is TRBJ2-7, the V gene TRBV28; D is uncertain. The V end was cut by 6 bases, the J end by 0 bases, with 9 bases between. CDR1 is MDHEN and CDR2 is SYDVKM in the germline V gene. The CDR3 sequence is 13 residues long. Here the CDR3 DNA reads TGTGCCAGCAGCACTCCCTCCTCCTACGAGCAGTACTTC. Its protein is CASSTPSSYEQYF.

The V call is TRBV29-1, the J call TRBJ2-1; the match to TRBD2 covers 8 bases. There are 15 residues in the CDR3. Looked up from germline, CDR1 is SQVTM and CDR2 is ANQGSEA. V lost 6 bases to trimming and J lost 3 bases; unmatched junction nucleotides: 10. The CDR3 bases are TGCAGCGTGGCAGGGGCGGGAGGATTCTACAATGAGCAGTTCTTC. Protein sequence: CSVAGAGGFYNEQFF.

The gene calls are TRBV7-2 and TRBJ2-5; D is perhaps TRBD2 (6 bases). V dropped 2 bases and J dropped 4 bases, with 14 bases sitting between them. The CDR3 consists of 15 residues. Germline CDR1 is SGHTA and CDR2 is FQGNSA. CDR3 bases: TGTGCCAGCAGCTTATTGGGGGAGGTGGCAGAGACCCAGTACTTC. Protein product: CASSLLGEVAETQYF. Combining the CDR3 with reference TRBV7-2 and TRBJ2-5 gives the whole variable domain GAGVSQSPSNKVTEKGKDVELRCDPISGHTALYWYRQSLGQGLEFLIYFQGNSAPDKSGLPSDRFSAERTGGSVSTLTIQRTQQEDSAVYLCASSLLGEVAETQYFGPGTRLLVL.

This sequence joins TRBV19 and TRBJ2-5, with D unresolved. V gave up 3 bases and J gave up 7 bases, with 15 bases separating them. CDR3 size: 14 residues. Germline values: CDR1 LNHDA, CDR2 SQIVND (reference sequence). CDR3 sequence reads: CASSISHRETTQYF. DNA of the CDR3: TGTGCCAGTAGTATTTCGCACAGAGAGACGACCCAGTACTTC.

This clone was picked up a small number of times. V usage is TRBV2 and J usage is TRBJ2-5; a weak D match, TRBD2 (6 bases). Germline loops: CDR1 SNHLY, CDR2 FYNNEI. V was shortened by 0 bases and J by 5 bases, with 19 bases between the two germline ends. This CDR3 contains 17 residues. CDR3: CASSEARGREGWETQYF. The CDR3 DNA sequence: TGTGCCAGCAGTGAAGCGCGGGGACGTGAGGGCTGGGAGACCCAGTACTTC. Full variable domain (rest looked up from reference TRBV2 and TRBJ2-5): EPEVTQTPSHQVTQMGQEVILRCVPISNHLYFYWYRQILGQKVEFLVSFYNNEISEKSEIFDDQFSVERPDGSNFTLKIRSTKLEDSAMYFCASSEARGREGWETQYFGPGTRLLVL.

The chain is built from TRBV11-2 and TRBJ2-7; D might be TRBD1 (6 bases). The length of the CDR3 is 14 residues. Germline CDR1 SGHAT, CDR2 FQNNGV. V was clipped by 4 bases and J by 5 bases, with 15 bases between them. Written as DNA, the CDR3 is TGTGCCAGCAGCTCAGGGACACGAAACCACGAGCAGTACTTC. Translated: CASSSGTRNHEQYF. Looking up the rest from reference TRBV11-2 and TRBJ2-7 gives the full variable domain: EAGVAQSPRYKIIEKRQSVAFWCNPISGHATLYWYQQILGQGPKLLIQFQNNGVVDDSQLPKDRFSAERLKGVDSTLKIQPAKLEDSAVYLCASSSGTRNHEQYFGPGTRLTVT.

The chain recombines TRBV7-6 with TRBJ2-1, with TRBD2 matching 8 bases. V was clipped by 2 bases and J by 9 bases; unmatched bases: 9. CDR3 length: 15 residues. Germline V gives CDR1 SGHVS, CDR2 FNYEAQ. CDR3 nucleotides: TGTGCCAGCAGCTTACCCAGCGGGAGCTTGGGTGAGCAGTTCTTC. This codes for CASSLPSGSLGEQFF.

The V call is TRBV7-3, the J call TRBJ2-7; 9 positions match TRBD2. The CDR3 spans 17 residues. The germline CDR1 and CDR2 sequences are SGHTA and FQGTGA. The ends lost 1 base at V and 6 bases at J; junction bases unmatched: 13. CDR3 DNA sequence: TGTGCCAGCAGCTTAAGTCCGACTAGCGGTTCGTTAGCCGAGCAGTACTTC. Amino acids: CASSLSPTSGSLAEQYF. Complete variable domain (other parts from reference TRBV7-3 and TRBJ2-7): GAGVSQTPSNKVTEKGKYVELRCDPISGHTALYWYRQSLGQGPEFLIYFQGTGAADDSGLPNDRFFAVRPEGSVSTLKIQRTERGDSAVYLCASSLSPTSGSLAEQYFGPGTRLTVT.